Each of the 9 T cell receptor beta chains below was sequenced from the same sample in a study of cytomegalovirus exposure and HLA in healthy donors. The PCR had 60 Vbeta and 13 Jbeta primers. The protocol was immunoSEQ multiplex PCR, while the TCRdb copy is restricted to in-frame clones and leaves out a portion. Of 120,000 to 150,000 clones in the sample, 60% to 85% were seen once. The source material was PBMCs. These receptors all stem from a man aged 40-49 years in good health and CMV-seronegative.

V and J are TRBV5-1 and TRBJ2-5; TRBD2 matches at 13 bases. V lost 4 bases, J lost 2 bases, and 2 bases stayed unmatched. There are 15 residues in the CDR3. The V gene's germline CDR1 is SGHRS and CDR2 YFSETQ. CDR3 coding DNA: TGCGCCAGCAGCCGGACTAGCGGGAGACAAGAGACCCAGTACTTC. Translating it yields CASSRTSGRQETQYF.

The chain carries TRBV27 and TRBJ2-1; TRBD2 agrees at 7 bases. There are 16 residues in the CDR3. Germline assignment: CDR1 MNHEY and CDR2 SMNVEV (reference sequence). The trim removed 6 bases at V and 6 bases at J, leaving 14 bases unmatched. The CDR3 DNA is TGTGCCAGCAGGCAAACCGGACTAGGACTGATCAATGAGCAGTTCTTC. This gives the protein CASRQTGLGLINEQFF.

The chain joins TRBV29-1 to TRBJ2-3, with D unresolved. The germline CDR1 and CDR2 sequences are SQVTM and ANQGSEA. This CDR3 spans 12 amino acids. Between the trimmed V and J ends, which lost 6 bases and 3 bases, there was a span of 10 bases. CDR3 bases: TGCAGCGTCAACCACGAGACAGATACGCAGTATTTT. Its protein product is CSVNHETDTQYF.

CDR3 DNA: TGTGCCAGCATCATCGTATCCGGGGTATGGGAGACCCAGTACTTC. It translates to CASIIVSGVWETQYF. This chain links TRBV7-2 with TRBJ2-5; D might be TRBD2 (5 bases). Germline lookup yields CDR1 SGHTA and CDR2 FQGNSA. V lost 7 bases, J lost 5 bases, and 20 bases lay in between. There are 15 residues in the CDR3. The whole variable domain, filled in from reference TRBV7-2 and TRBJ2-5, reads GAGVSQSPSNKVTEKGKDVELRCDPISGHTALYWYRQSLGQGLEFLIYFQGNSAPDKSGLPSDRFSAERTGGSVSTLTIQRTQQEDSAVYLCASIIVSGVWETQYFGPGTRLLVL.

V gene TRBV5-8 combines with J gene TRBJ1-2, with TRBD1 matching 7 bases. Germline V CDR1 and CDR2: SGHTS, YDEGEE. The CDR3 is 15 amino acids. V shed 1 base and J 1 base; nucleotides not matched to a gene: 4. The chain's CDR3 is CASSLRQGHNYGYTF. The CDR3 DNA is TGTGCCAGCAGCTTGCGACAGGGTCATAACTATGGCTACACCTTC.

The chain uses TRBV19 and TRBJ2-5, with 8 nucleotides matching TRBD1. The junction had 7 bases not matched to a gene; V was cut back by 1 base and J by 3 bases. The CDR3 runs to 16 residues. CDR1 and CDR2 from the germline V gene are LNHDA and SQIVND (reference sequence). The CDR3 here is CASSIGGQGSEETQYF. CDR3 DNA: TGTGCCAGTAGTATAGGAGGACAGGGTAGTGAAGAGACCCAGTACTTC.

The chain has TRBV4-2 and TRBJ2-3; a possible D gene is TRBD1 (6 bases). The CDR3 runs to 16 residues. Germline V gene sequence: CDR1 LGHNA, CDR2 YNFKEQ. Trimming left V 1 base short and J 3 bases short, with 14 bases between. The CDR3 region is CASSQAGVVRTDTQYF. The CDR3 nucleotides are TGTGCCAGCAGCCAAGCAGGGGTGGTGAGAACAGATACGCAGTATTTT.

DNA for the CDR3: TGTGCCAGCAGCTCCTCGGGTGAAAAACTGTTTTTT. Encoded protein: CASSSSGEKLFF. V usage is TRBV13 and J usage is TRBJ1-4; D ambiguous. Per the germline V gene, CDR1 is PRHDT and CDR2 is FYEKMQ (reference sequence). The CDR3 totals 12 residues. V was shortened by 4 bases and J by 7 bases, with 7 bases between the two germline ends.

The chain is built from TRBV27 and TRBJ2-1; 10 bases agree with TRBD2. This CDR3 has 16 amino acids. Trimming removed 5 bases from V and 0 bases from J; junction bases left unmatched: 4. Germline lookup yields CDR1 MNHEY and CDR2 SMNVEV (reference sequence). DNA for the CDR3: TGTGCCAGCAGTACCCGGACTAGCGGCTCCTACAATGAGCAGTTCTTC. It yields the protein CASSTRTSGSYNEQFF.